This entry concerns a single TCR beta chain. Germline-derived CDR1 and CDR2 are SEHNR and FQNEAQ (reference sequence). The V segment lost 5 bases and the J segment 10 bases; nucleotides outside the gene matches: 8. The CDR3 extends over 13 amino acids. Some clones are missing from TCRdb's copy, which holds only in-frame ones; the method was immunoSEQ multiplex PCR. The sample includes some 130,000 clones, roughly 91% of them seen just once. This sample stems from a study of blood T cell repertoires in COVID-19. Background on the study: Italy, Spain and the United States were the sources of the convalescent and acute COVID-19 samples. T cells, B-cell-depleted T cells, or PBMCs provided the cDNA or gDNA that served as material.

The sequence derives from a man in his sixties with COVID-19, enrolled during active disease. Specimen: peripheral blood. J is TRBJ1-1 and V is TRBV7-9, with 9 bases identical to TRBD1. For the CDR3, the DNA is TGTGCCAGCAGCCCCCCGGGACAGGGTGTAGCTTTCTTT. As protein: CASSPPGQGVAFF.